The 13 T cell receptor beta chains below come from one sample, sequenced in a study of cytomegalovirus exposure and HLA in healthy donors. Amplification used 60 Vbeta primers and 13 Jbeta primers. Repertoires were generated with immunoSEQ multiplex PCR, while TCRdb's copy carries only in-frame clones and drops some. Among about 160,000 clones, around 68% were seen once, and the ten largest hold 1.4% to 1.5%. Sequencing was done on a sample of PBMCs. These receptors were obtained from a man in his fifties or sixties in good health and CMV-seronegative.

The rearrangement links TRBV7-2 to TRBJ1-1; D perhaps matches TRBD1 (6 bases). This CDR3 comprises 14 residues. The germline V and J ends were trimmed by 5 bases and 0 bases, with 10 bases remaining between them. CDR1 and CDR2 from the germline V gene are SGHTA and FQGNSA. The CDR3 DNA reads TGTGCCAGCAGCCTGACAGGTATGAACACTGAAGCTTTCTTT. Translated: CASSLTGMNTEAFF.

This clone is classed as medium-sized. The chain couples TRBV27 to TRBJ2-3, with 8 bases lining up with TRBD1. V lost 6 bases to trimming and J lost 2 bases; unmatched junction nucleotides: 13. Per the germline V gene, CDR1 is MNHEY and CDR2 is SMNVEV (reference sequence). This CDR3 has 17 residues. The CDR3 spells CASREKTGEPLTDTQYF. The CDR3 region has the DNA TGTGCCAGCAGGGAAAAGACAGGGGAGCCCCTCACAGATACGCAGTATTTT.

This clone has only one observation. The CDR3 sequence: CASGRQGEAYEQYF. The CDR3 DNA reads TGTGCCAGCGGTAGACAGGGGGAAGCCTACGAGCAGTACTTC. The rearrangement links TRBV28 to TRBJ2-7, with 9 positions matching TRBD1. V lost 8 bases to trimming and J lost 2 bases; unmatched junction nucleotides: 7. The CDR3 extends over 14 amino acids. In germline, CDR1 is MDHEN, CDR2 SYDVKM.

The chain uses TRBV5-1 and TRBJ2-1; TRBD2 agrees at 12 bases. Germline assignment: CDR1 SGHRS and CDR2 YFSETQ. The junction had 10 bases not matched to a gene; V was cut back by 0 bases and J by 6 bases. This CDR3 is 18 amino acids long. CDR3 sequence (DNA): TGCGCCAGCAGCTTGGAGCCCCGGGCTAGCGGGGGGGCCAATGAGCAGTTCTTC. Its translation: CASSLEPRASGGANEQFF.

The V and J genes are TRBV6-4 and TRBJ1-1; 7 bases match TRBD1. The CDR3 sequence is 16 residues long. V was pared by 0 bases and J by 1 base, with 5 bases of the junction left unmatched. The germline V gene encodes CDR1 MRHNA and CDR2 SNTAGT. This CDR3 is CASSDSQTGPNTEAFF. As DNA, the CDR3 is TGTGCCAGCAGTGACTCCCAGACAGGGCCGAACACTGAAGCTTTCTTT.

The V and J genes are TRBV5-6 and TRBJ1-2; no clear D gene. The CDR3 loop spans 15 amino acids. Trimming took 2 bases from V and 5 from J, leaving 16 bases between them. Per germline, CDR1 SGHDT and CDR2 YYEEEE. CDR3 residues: CASSLNGIKGYGYTF. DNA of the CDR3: TGTGCCAGCAGCTTAAACGGGATTAAAGGGTATGGCTACACCTTC.

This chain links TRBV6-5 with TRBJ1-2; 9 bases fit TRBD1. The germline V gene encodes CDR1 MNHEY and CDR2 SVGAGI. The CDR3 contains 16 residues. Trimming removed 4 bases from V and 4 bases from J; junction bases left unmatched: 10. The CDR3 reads CASSSLPGQGTYGYTF. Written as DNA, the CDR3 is TGTGCCAGCAGTTCGCTTCCGGGACAGGGAACCTATGGCTACACCTTC.

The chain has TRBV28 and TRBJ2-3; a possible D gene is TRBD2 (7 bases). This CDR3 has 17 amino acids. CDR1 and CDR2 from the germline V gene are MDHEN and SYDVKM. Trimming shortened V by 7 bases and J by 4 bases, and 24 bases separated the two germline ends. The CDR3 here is CASTRPSGAGVADTQYF. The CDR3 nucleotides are TGTGCCAGCACCCGGCCCTCAGGGGCGGGGGTTGCAGATACGCAGTATTTT.

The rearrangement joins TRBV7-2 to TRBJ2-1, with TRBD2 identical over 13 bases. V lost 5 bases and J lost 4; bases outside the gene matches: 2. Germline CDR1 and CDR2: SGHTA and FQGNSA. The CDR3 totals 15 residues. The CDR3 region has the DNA TGTGCCAGCAGCGGGACTAGCGGGAAGTACAATGAGCAGTTCTTC. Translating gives CASSGTSGKYNEQFF.

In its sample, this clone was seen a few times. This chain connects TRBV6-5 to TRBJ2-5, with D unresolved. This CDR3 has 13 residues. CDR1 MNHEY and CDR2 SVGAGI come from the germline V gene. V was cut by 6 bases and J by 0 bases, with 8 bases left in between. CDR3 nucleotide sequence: TGTGCCAGCAGCCCACAAAACCAAGAGACCCAGTACTTC. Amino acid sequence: CASSPQNQETQYF.

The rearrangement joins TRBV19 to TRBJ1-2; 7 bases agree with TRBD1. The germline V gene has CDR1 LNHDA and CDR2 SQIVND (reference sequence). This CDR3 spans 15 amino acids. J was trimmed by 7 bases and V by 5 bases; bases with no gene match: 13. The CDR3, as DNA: TGTGCCAGTAGTCCTCGACAGGGATCGGGAAGTGGCTACACCTTC. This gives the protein CASSPRQGSGSGYTF.

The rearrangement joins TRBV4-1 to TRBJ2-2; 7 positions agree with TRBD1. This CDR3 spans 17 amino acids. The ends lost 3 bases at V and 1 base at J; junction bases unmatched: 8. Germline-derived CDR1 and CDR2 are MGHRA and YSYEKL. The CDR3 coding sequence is TGCGCCAGCAGCCACCGTACAGGGGCGGGGAACACCGGGGAGCTGTTTTTT. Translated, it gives CASSHRTGAGNTGELFF.

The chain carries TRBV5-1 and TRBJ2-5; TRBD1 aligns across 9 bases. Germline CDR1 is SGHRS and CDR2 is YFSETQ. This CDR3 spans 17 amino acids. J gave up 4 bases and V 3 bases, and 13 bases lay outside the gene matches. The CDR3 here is CASSSLDRGGFRETQYF. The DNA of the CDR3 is TGCGCCAGCAGCTCCCTGGACAGGGGAGGATTCCGAGAGACCCAGTACTTC.